What follows are 25 T cell receptor beta chains derived from one specimen sequenced in a study of cytomegalovirus exposure and HLA in healthy donors. Profiled with immunoSEQ multiplex PCR; TCRdb holds only in-frame clones, not every one. The repertoire holds tens of thousands of clones, with approximately 95% as singletons. The sequencing input was PBMCs. The source is a man between 18 and 29 years old in good health and CMV-seropositive.

The CDR3 DNA sequence: TGTGCCAGCAGCTTTGAGCGGGGGTGGAACACTGAAGCTTTCTTT. As protein: CASSFERGWNTEAFF. The V gene is TRBV7-9, the J gene TRBJ1-1; D perhaps matches TRBD1 (5 bases). With 3 bases removed from V and 1 base from J, the gap between germline ends came to 12 bases. The germline V gene has CDR1 SEHNR and CDR2 FQNEAQ (reference sequence). The CDR3 is made up of 15 amino acids.

V and J are TRBV7-6 and TRBJ1-1; TRBD1 matches 11 bases. V dropped 5 bases and J dropped 10; count of bases not matched to a gene: 15. Germline CDR1 SGHVS, CDR2 FNYEAQ. The CDR3 sequence is 16 residues long. As DNA, the CDR3 is TGTGCCAGCAGCCTCCGATTTAGGACAGGGGGCGTCGCAGCTTTCTTT. Translated: CASSLRFRTGGVAAFF.

The J gene is TRBJ2-3, the V gene TRBV15, with 9 positions matching TRBD2. There are 15 residues in the CDR3. V shed 0 bases and J 3 bases; nucleotides not matched to a gene: 1. CDR1 is LNHNV and CDR2 is YYDKDF in the germline V gene (reference sequence). The DNA for the CDR3 is TGTGCCACCAGCAGAGAAGCGGGAGGTACAGATACGCAGTATTTT. The encoded protein is CATSREAGGTDTQYF.

The gene calls are TRBV9 and TRBJ2-7; 8 bases are a match to TRBD1. The V segment lost 3 bases and the J segment 0 bases; nucleotides outside the gene matches: 5. Germline V gene data show CDR1 as SGDLS and CDR2 as YYNGEE. This CDR3 comprises 15 residues. This CDR3 is CASSDGQGFSYEQYF. The CDR3 DNA follows: TGTGCCAGCAGCGACGGACAGGGATTCTCCTACGAGCAGTACTTC. The full variable domain, rest sourced from reference TRBV9 and TRBJ2-7, is DSGVTQTPKHLITATGQRVTLRCSPRSGDLSVYWYQQSLDQGLQFLIQYYNGEERAKGNILERFSAQQFPDLHSELNLSSLELGDSALYFCASSDGQGFSYEQYFGPGTRLTVT.

The gene calls are TRBV7-6 and TRBJ1-1; TRBD1 agrees at 8 bases. The CDR3 length is 12 residues. CDR1 and CDR2 (germline): SGHVS, FNYEAQ. V dropped 5 bases and J dropped 7; count of bases not matched to a gene: 3. The CDR3 DNA sequence: TGTGCCAGCAGCACCACAGGGGGTGAAGCTTTCTTT. Residues: CASSTTGGEAFF.

This clone was observed a single time. The chain carries TRBV28 and TRBJ2-3, with TRBD1 matching over 7 bases. V lost 2 bases to trimming and J lost 0 bases; unmatched junction nucleotides: 2. The CDR3 is made up of 15 amino acids. The germline CDR1 and CDR2 sequences are MDHEN and SYDVKM. As DNA, the CDR3 is TGTGCCAGCAGTTTAAGGGGGCGAAGCACAGATACGCAGTATTTT. Protein product: CASSLRGRSTDTQYF.

This chain uses TRBV9 with TRBJ2-7, with 7 bases fitting TRBD2. The germline V gene has CDR1 SGDLS and CDR2 YYNGEE. The trim removed 4 bases at V and 0 bases at J, leaving 13 bases unmatched. The CDR3 runs to 17 residues. Here the CDR3 DNA reads TGTGCCAGCAGCCCCACGGGGAGGGTAGGAAGCTCCTACGAGCAGTACTTC. It translates to CASSPTGRVGSSYEQYF.

This chain joins TRBV6-1 and TRBJ2-1, with D hard to call. The germline V gene has CDR1 MNHNS and CDR2 SASEGT. V lost 6 bases and J lost 6, with 9 bases in between. The CDR3 is 12 amino acids. The CDR3 is CASRTTLNEQFF. CDR3 nucleotide sequence: TGTGCCAGCAGGACGACTCTCAATGAGCAGTTCTTC.

V and J are TRBV29-1 and TRBJ2-5, with D possibly being TRBD2 (5 bases). The CDR3 sequence is 14 residues long. Per the germline V gene, CDR1 is SQVTM and CDR2 is ANQGSEA. Deletions cut 3 bases from V and 7 bases from J, with 18 bases between. The CDR3 bases are TGCAGCGTTGACGGGGTAAGGGAAGGTGCGACCCAGTACTTC. Residues: CSVDGVREGATQYF.

This clone was seen only once. The V call is TRBV6-5, the J call TRBJ2-7, with D tentatively TRBD2 (5 bases). V lost 8 bases to trimming and J lost 0 bases, with 14 bases between them. CDR1 is MNHEY, CDR2 SVGAGI, per germline. The CDR3 sequence is 14 residues long. The CDR3 reads CASASRGSSYEQYF. The CDR3 DNA reads as TGTGCCAGCGCTTCGAGAGGGAGCTCCTACGAGCAGTACTTC.

V gene TRBV5-1 combines with J gene TRBJ2-7; D possibly corresponds to TRBD1 (6 bases). The CDR3 has 15 residues. The germline V and J ends were trimmed by 1 base and 2 bases, with 13 bases remaining between them. CDR1 SGHRS and CDR2 YFSETQ come from the germline V gene. CDR3 bases: TGCGCCAGCAGCTTGAGGCAGGGGAAAACCTACGAGCAGTACTTC. It encodes CASSLRQGKTYEQYF.

J is TRBJ2-2 and V is TRBV29-1; D gene unclear. Germline-derived CDR1 and CDR2 are SQVTM and ANQGSEA. CDR3 length equals 14 residues. Trimming cost V 3 bases and J 4 bases, with 12 bases left between them. The CDR3 nucleotides read TGCAGCGTTGAGTCCAGCTCGGGCACCGGGGAGCTGTTTTTT. Translating gives CSVESSSGTGELFF.

The rearrangement uses TRBV29-1 and TRBJ1-2; a weak D match, TRBD1 (5 bases). CDR3 length: 11 residues. With 4 bases removed from V and 4 bases from J, the gap between germline ends came to 7 bases. In germline, CDR1 is SQVTM, CDR2 ANQGSEA. CDR3 loop: CSVGGSYGYTF. The CDR3, as DNA: TGCAGCGTTGGGGGCTCCTATGGCTACACCTTC.

V gene TRBV18 combines with J gene TRBJ2-1, with TRBD2 as a possible D gene (6 bases). CDR3 length: 16 amino acids. The ends were cut back, 1 base at V and 0 bases at J, with 10 bases in the middle. Looked up from germline, CDR1 is KGHSH and CDR2 is LQKENI. CDR3 coding DNA: TGTGCCAGCTCACCACGCGTCGGGAGCTCCTACAATGAGCAGTTCTTC. Encoded protein: CASSPRVGSSYNEQFF.

The gene calls are TRBV18 and TRBJ2-1; tentative D call: TRBD1 (8 bases). Germline assignment: CDR1 KGHSH and CDR2 LQKENI. Trimming removed 3 bases at V and 4 bases at J, with 16 bases between. This CDR3 spans 16 amino acids. CDR3 nucleotides: TGTGCCAGCTCACCTCCCAGCGGGACAGGATACAATGAGCAGTTCTTC. Translation gives CASSPPSGTGYNEQFF.

J is TRBJ2-5 and V is TRBV7-9, with TRBD1 as a possible D gene (6 bases). This CDR3 comprises 12 residues. Germline loops: CDR1 SEHNR, CDR2 FQNEAQ (reference sequence). With 7 bases removed from V and 3 bases from J, the gap between germline ends came to 9 bases. The CDR3 region is CASTRQEETQYF. The CDR3 DNA sequence: TGTGCCAGCACGAGACAGGAAGAGACCCAGTACTTC. The full variable domain, its missing parts supplied by reference TRBV7-9 and TRBJ2-5, is DTGVSQNPRHKITKRGQNVTFRCDPISEHNRLYWYRQTLGQGPEFLTYFQNEAQLEKSRLLSDRFSAERPKGSFSTLEIQRTEQGDSAMYLCASTRQEETQYFGPGTRLLVL.

J is TRBJ2-1 and V is TRBV7-3, with D perhaps TRBD2 (5 bases). This CDR3 has 13 amino acids. Trimming stripped 5 bases from V and 8 bases from J, with 13 bases between. Germline V lookup: CDR1 SGHTA, CDR2 FQGTGA. The CDR3 loop reads CASSRSGGDEQFF. Here the CDR3 DNA reads TGTGCCAGCAGCCGGAGCGGCGGCGATGAGCAGTTCTTC.

The genes are TRBV30 and TRBJ2-1, with 9 positions matching TRBD2. V was clipped by 0 bases and J by 5 bases; unmatched bases: 5. CDR1 GTSNPN and CDR2 SVGIG come from the germline V gene (reference sequence). The CDR3 totals 15 residues. Here the CDR3 DNA reads TGTGCCTGGAGTGTATTGCCTAGCGGGAACAATGAGCAGTTCTTC. It yields the protein CAWSVLPSGNNEQFF.

In this sample, this clone turned up a few times. This chain connects TRBV2 to TRBJ1-3, with D possibly matching TRBD1 (6 bases). This CDR3 contains 15 residues. CDR1 SNHLY and CDR2 FYNNEI come from the germline V gene. With 6 bases removed from V and 5 bases from J, the gap between germline ends came to 17 bases. CDR3 DNA: TGTGCCAGCAGGGCCCCCGGGGGGCCAAGAAACACCATATATTTT. It specifies CASRAPGGPRNTIYF.

This clone was seen more than once but under ten times. The V and J genes are TRBV7-3 and TRBJ2-2; 10 bases map to TRBD1. This CDR3 has 16 amino acids. Losses at the gene ends were 3 bases for V and 0 bases for J; bases not matched to a gene: 1. Germline lookup yields CDR1 SGHTA and CDR2 FQGTGA. CDR3 in DNA: TGTGCCAGCAGCTTGACAGGGGGCGCGAACACCGGGGAGCTGTTTTTT. Residues: CASSLTGGANTGELFF.

The rearrangement joins TRBV18 to TRBJ1-5; 7 bases map to TRBD1. The germline V gene encodes CDR1 KGHSH and CDR2 LQKENI. V lost 0 bases and J lost 6; bases outside the gene matches: 8. The CDR3 sequence is 16 residues long. In nucleotides, the CDR3 is TGTGCCAGCTCACCACCCCCAGGGGGATTAGGTCAGCCCCAGCATTTT. Its protein product is CASSPPPGGLGQPQHF.

This chain uses TRBV21-1 with TRBJ1-5. TRBV21-1 counts as a pseudogene. The CDR3 is 12 residues long. CDR3 nucleotide sequence: TGTGCCAGCAAACTAACTAATCAGCCCCAGCATTTT. Translation gives CASKLTNQPQHF.

The chain uses TRBV21-1 and TRBJ1-1; the table's D gene call, TRBD1, was not cross checked with the DNA. TRBV21-1 is labeled a pseudogene. This CDR3 is built from 16 residues. The CDR3 region is CASSKVASVGGTEAFF. CDR3 DNA: TGTGCCAGCAGCAAAGTCGCCAGTGTAGGGGGCACTGAAGCTTTCTTT.

V usage is TRBV15 and J usage is TRBJ2-1, with TRBD2 as a possible D gene (5 bases). Germline V gene sequence: CDR1 LNHNV, CDR2 YYDKDF (reference sequence). Trimming stripped 0 bases from V and 5 bases from J, with 14 bases between. This CDR3 has 16 amino acids. CDR3 DNA: TGTGCCACCAGCAGAGATACGCCGGGATCTCACAATGAGCAGTTCTTC. Its protein is CATSRDTPGSHNEQFF.

The gene calls are TRBV19 and TRBJ2-1; D is unclear. Germline assignment: CDR1 LNHDA and CDR2 SQIVND (reference sequence). The V and J ends lost 3 bases and 8 bases respectively, with 17 bases between them. The CDR3 loop spans 15 amino acids. The chain's CDR3 is CASSISLTPRDEQFF. Here the CDR3 DNA reads TGTGCCAGTAGTATTAGTCTAACCCCGAGAGATGAGCAGTTCTTC.